The 30 T cell receptor beta chains below all came from one sample that was sequenced in a study of blood T cell repertoires in COVID-19. Assay used: immunoSEQ multiplex PCR; TCRdb lists only in-frame clones, some missing. The data show 250,000 to 300,000 clones, about 91% seen once. The specimen sequenced was peripheral blood. The receptor source for this set is a woman between 40 and 50 years old who had recovered from COVID-19.

This clone came up once. The V gene is TRBV2, the J gene TRBJ2-2, with 10 bases that match TRBD1. Unmatched junction bases numbered 1, after V lost 4 bases and J lost 5 bases. Germline V gives CDR1 SNHLY, CDR2 FYNNEI. The CDR3 loop spans 14 amino acids. The CDR3 sequence is CASSGDRGTGELFF. For the CDR3, the DNA is TGTGCCAGCAGTGGGGACAGGGGAACCGGGGAGCTGTTTTTT. Based on the CDR3 plus reference TRBV2 and TRBJ2-2, the full variable domain is EPEVTQTPSHQVTQMGQEVILRCVPISNHLYFYWYRQILGQKVEFLVSFYNNEISEKSEIFDDQFSVERPDGSNFTLKIRSTKLEDSAMYFCASSGDRGTGELFFGEGSRLTVL.

The chain combines TRBV7-4 with TRBJ1-3, with unresolved D. Deletions cut 1 base from V and 8 bases from J, with 18 bases between. The germline V gene has CDR1 SGHVT and CDR2 SQSDAQ. This CDR3 has 16 residues. The CDR3 sequence: CASSLVFSGMRDTIYF. The CDR3 bases are TGTGCCAGCAGCTTAGTATTTTCGGGGATGCGGGACACCATATATTTT.

The V and J genes are TRBV4-1 and TRBJ2-3; weak D call: TRBD2 (6 bases). This CDR3 has 16 amino acids. Looked up from germline, CDR1 is MGHRA and CDR2 is YSYEKL. V was clipped by 1 base and J by 4 bases, with 15 bases between them. The chain's CDR3 is CASSQVLAFGADTQYF. The CDR3 region has the DNA TGCGCCAGCAGCCAAGTCCTAGCGTTCGGGGCAGATACGCAGTATTTT.

The chain joins TRBV27 to TRBJ1-1, with 8 bases that match TRBD1. Germline CDR1 MNHEY, CDR2 SMNVEV (reference sequence). J lost 1 base, V lost 6 bases, and 1 base had no gene match. This CDR3 is 13 amino acids long. Written as DNA, the CDR3 is TGTGCCAGCAGGGGACAGGCGAACACTGAAGCTTTCTTT. Amino acid sequence: CASRGQANTEAFF.

In this sample, this clone turned up a few times. The chain combines TRBV18 with TRBJ1-5; 7 bases align to TRBD1. Trimming took 3 bases from V and 2 from J; bases not matched to a gene: 7. The V gene's germline CDR1 is KGHSH and CDR2 LQKENI. The length of the CDR3 is 16 residues. Here the CDR3 DNA reads TGTGCCAGCTCACCCCCGACAGGGAGAGGCAATCAGCCCCAGCATTTT. Translating gives CASSPPTGRGNQPQHF.

The V call is TRBV27, the J call TRBJ2-3; a possible D gene is TRBD2 (6 bases). CDR1 MNHEY and CDR2 SMNVEV come from the germline V gene (reference sequence). Between the trimmed V and J ends, which lost 3 bases and 2 bases, there was a span of 12 bases. The CDR3 has 15 residues. CDR3 region: CASSLSREITDTQYF. The CDR3 DNA reads as TGTGCCAGCAGTTTGTCGCGGGAAATCACAGATACGCAGTATTTT.

The V gene is TRBV4-2, the J gene TRBJ1-5, with D tentatively TRBD1 (5 bases). This CDR3 has 15 amino acids. V lost 4 bases, J lost 7 bases, and 17 bases lay in between. Germline assignment: CDR1 LGHNA and CDR2 YNFKEQ. The CDR3 loop reads CASSRDSGGNQPQHF. The CDR3 nucleotides are TGTGCCAGCAGCCGGGACTCCGGCGGGAACCAGCCCCAGCATTTT.

This sequence joins TRBV29-1 and TRBJ2-3, with D uncertain. The germline V gene has CDR1 SQVTM and CDR2 ANQGSEA. The CDR3 length is 10 residues. The V and J ends lost 7 bases and 6 bases respectively, with 8 bases between them. CDR3 in DNA: TGCAGCGGTTCCCAGGATACGCAGTATTTT. This gives the protein CSGSQDTQYF.

The chain has TRBV10-1 and TRBJ2-5, with a possible D match to TRBD1 (5 bases). The CDR3 has 14 amino acids. Trimming stripped 0 bases from V and 5 bases from J, with 10 bases between. Per germline, CDR1 WNHNN and CDR2 SYGVQD (reference sequence). This CDR3 reads CASSESQVGETQYF. CDR3 nucleotides: TGCGCCAGCAGTGAGTCACAGGTGGGGGAGACCCAGTACTTC.

The chain has TRBV19 and TRBJ2-2; possible D gene TRBD2, 6 bases. V was cut by 2 bases and J by 6 bases, with 10 bases left in between. This CDR3 comprises 14 residues. Germline CDR1 reads LNHDA; CDR2 reads SQIVND (reference sequence). The CDR3 reads CASSIYASAGELFF. In DNA, the CDR3 is TGTGCCAGTAGTATATACGCTAGCGCCGGGGAGCTGTTTTTT.

Concerning this clone itself: The same CDR3 can be traced to other DNA sequences in this sample. This chain links TRBV18 with TRBJ2-3; TRBD1 matches 7 bases. Germline V lookup: CDR1 KGHSH, CDR2 LQKENI. The CDR3 extends over 15 amino acids. Losses at the gene ends were 6 bases for V and 2 bases for J; bases not matched to a gene: 8. Here the CDR3 reads CASSPRDRATDTQYF. CDR3 coding DNA: TGTGCCAGCTCGCCCCGGGACAGAGCCACAGATACGCAGTATTTT.

V and J are TRBV6-6 and TRBJ1-4; D possibly corresponds to TRBD1 (6 bases). Trimming removed 5 bases from V and 6 bases from J, with 16 bases in between. Germline lookup yields CDR1 MNHNY and CDR2 SVGAGI (reference sequence). CDR3 length: 15 amino acids. Here the CDR3 reads CASSVPQGGHEKLFF. CDR3 sequence (DNA): TGTGCCAGCAGTGTACCACAGGGTGGGCATGAAAAACTGTTTTTT.

This sequence joins TRBV29-1 and TRBJ1-1, with D possibly being TRBD1 (5 bases). The germline V and J ends were trimmed by 0 bases and 7 bases, with 12 bases remaining between them. Germline V gene sequence: CDR1 SQVTM, CDR2 ANQGSEA. CDR3 length equals 13 residues. The CDR3 reads CSVEDSQGGEAFF. CDR3 sequence (DNA): TGCAGCGTTGAAGATAGTCAGGGCGGTGAAGCTTTCTTT.

The chain carries TRBV30 and TRBJ1-6; D may be TRBD1 (5 bases). Germline V CDR1 and CDR2: GTSNPN, SVGIG (reference sequence). Trimming shortened V by 2 bases and J by 9 bases, and 14 bases separated the two germline ends. This CDR3 comprises 14 residues. The CDR3 DNA reads as TGTGCCTGGAGTCCCGGGACTGAGACTTCACCCCTCCACTTT. Translated: CAWSPGTETSPLHF.

The chain employs TRBV30 and TRBJ2-1, with D possibly matching TRBD2 (6 bases). The CDR3 spans 14 residues. Germline assignment: CDR1 GTSNPN and CDR2 SVGIG (reference sequence). V lost 5 bases and J 3 bases, leaving 14 bases between the germline ends. The CDR3 DNA sequence: TGTGCCTGGCTTAGCGGAAACGGCTACAATGAGCAGTTCTTC. Amino acid sequence: CAWLSGNGYNEQFF.

This rearrangement joins TRBV30 to TRBJ1-6, with D tentatively TRBD1 (6 bases). The CDR3 length is 17 residues. V dropped 4 bases and J dropped 7 bases, with 23 bases sitting between them. CDR1 GTSNPN and CDR2 SVGIG come from the germline V gene (reference sequence). The CDR3 spells CAWTPHQGNPLNSPLHF. For the CDR3, the DNA is TGTGCCTGGACTCCACACCAGGGGAATCCCCTAAATTCACCCCTCCACTTT. Supplemented by reference TRBV30 and TRBJ1-6, the full variable domain reads SQTIHQWPATLVQPVGSPLSLECTVEGTSNPNLYWYRQAAGRGLQLLFYSVGIGQISSEVPQNLSASRPQDRQFILSSKKLLLSDSGFYLCAWTPHQGNPLNSPLHFGNGTRLTVT.

This chain connects TRBV7-9 to TRBJ1-1, with D perhaps matching TRBD1 (5 bases). CDR1 is SEHNR and CDR2 is FQNEAQ in the germline V gene (reference sequence). This CDR3 spans 18 amino acids. V lost 8 bases and J 1 base, leaving 26 bases between the germline ends. CDR3 DNA: TGTGCCAGCCGATCCGGGGGAGGGCCTAGAAGGGGGAACACTGAAGCTTTCTTT. Protein sequence: CASRSGGGPRRGNTEAFF.

This chain uses TRBV29-1 with TRBJ1-2; D call uncertain. The CDR3 runs to 12 residues. The germline CDR1 and CDR2 sequences are SQVTM and ANQGSEA. V was cut by 4 bases and J by 4 bases, with 10 bases left in between. CDR3: CSVGSGAYGYTF. The CDR3 DNA reads as TGCAGCGTTGGATCAGGCGCCTATGGCTACACCTTC.

This chain uses TRBV30 with TRBJ1-2; the D is unclear. V was shortened by 2 bases and J by 3 bases, with 10 bases between the two germline ends. Germline V gives CDR1 GTSNPN, CDR2 SVGIG (reference sequence). The CDR3 contains 13 residues. The CDR3 spells CAWSPQEDYGYTF. The CDR3 region has the DNA TGTGCCTGGAGTCCCCAGGAGGACTATGGCTACACCTTC.

V is TRBV7-6 and J is TRBJ2-7, with TRBD2 as a possible D gene (7 bases). The germline V gene encodes CDR1 SGHVS and CDR2 FNYEAQ. The V end lost 5 bases, the J end lost 6 bases, and 17 bases lay between the germline ends. The CDR3 is made up of 14 amino acids. The CDR3 region is CASSQDPRGGEQYF. The CDR3 DNA reads as TGTGCCAGCAGCCAGGACCCTAGGGGGGGCGAGCAGTACTTC.

The chain recombines TRBV7-9 with TRBJ2-5; no clear D gene. CDR3 size: 13 residues. V was clipped by 7 bases and J by 4 bases, with 13 bases between them. The V gene's germline CDR1 is SEHNR and CDR2 FQNEAQ (reference sequence). The CDR3 sequence is CASIKTERETQYF. The CDR3 nucleotides read TGTGCCAGCATCAAGACTGAACGAGAGACCCAGTACTTC. The variable domain in full, with the rest retrieved from reference TRBV7-9 and TRBJ2-5, is DTGVSQNPRHKITKRGQNVTFRCDPISEHNRLYWYRQTLGQGPEFLTYFQNEAQLEKSRLLSDRFSAERPKGSFSTLEIQRTEQGDSAMYLCASIKTERETQYFGPGTRLLVL.

J is TRBJ2-2 and V is TRBV19; D perhaps matches TRBD2 (6 bases). Germline V lookup: CDR1 LNHDA, CDR2 SQIVND (reference sequence). V lost 1 base, J lost 4 bases, and 10 bases lay in between. This CDR3 spans 15 amino acids. CDR3 protein: CASSIGYGGTGELFF. The CDR3 DNA follows: TGTGCCAGTAGTATAGGCTACGGGGGCACCGGGGAGCTGTTTTTT.

The V gene is TRBV5-4, the J gene TRBJ1-2; D is undetermined. The CDR3 sequence is 13 residues long. Trimming shortened V by 0 bases and J by 2 bases, and 5 bases separated the two germline ends. CDR1 SGHNT and CDR2 YYREEE come from the germline V gene (reference sequence). The chain's CDR3 is CASSLGQNYGYTF. The CDR3, as DNA: TGTGCCAGCAGCTTGGGGCAGAACTATGGCTACACCTTC.

The V and J genes are TRBV19 and TRBJ2-1; a weak D match, TRBD2 (5 bases). The germline V and J ends were trimmed by 8 bases and 4 bases, with 21 bases remaining between them. The germline V gene has CDR1 LNHDA and CDR2 SQIVND (reference sequence). The CDR3 spans 16 residues. The CDR3 coding sequence is TGTGCCAGTCGACCACCTCGACGGGAAGGATACAATGAGCAGTTCTTC. This encodes CASRPPRREGYNEQFF.

This clone occurred once. This chain connects TRBV10-3 to TRBJ2-7; D unresolved. The CDR3 spans 13 residues. Trimming took 11 bases from V and 0 from J, leaving 14 bases between them. Germline V gene data show CDR1 as ENHRY and CDR2 as SYGVKD. The CDR3 nucleotides are TGTGCCTCAAACCGCGAACCCTCCTACGAGCAGTACTTC. Protein product: CASNREPSYEQYF.

This rearrangement joins TRBV19 to TRBJ1-4; maybe TRBD1 (5 bases). CDR1 is LNHDA and CDR2 is SQIVND in the germline V gene (reference sequence). With 7 bases removed from V and 6 bases from J, the gap between germline ends came to 15 bases. This CDR3 comprises 14 residues. CDR3 amino acids: CASTLGRADEKLFF. The CDR3 nucleotides read TGTGCCAGTACCCTCGGCAGGGCGGATGAAAAACTGTTTTTT.

Only one count was recorded for this clone. The gene calls are TRBV27 and TRBJ1-2; TRBD1 matches at 9 bases. Germline CDR1 and CDR2: MNHEY and SMNVEV (reference sequence). Trimming took 5 bases from V and 7 from J; bases not matched to a gene: 8. This CDR3 contains 14 residues. This chain's CDR3 is CASSPPGQGSGYTF. The CDR3, as DNA: TGTGCCAGCAGTCCCCCGGGACAGGGCTCTGGCTACACCTTC.

The chain couples TRBV9 to TRBJ2-3, with TRBD2 as a possible D gene (6 bases). Germline V CDR1 and CDR2: SGDLS, YYNGEE. Trimming left V 4 bases short and J 2 bases short, with 8 bases between. The CDR3 sequence is 13 residues long. CDR3 nucleotide sequence: TGTGCCAGCAGCCCGGGGGACACAGATACGCAGTATTTT. This gives the protein CASSPGDTDTQYF.

The chain joins TRBV6-6 to TRBJ2-7, with TRBD1 matching over 7 bases. The germline gives CDR1 MNHNY, CDR2 SVGAGI (reference sequence). CDR3 length: 13 amino acids. J lost 3 bases, V lost 5 bases, and 4 bases had no gene match. The CDR3: CASSRGTDYEQYV. CDR3 nucleotides: TGTGCCAGCAGTCGAGGGACAGACTACGAGCAGTACGTC.

The chain employs TRBV20-1 and TRBJ1-1, with D perhaps matching TRBD1 (6 bases). Trimming pared 3 bases from V and 3 bases from J, leaving 14 bases between. The CDR3 extends over 14 amino acids. The germline gives CDR1 DFQATT, CDR2 SNEGSKA (reference sequence). In DNA form, the CDR3 reads TGCAGTGCTAGTCCCGGGGGGCAGCACACTGAAGCTTTCTTT. Amino acid sequence: CSASPGGQHTEAFF.